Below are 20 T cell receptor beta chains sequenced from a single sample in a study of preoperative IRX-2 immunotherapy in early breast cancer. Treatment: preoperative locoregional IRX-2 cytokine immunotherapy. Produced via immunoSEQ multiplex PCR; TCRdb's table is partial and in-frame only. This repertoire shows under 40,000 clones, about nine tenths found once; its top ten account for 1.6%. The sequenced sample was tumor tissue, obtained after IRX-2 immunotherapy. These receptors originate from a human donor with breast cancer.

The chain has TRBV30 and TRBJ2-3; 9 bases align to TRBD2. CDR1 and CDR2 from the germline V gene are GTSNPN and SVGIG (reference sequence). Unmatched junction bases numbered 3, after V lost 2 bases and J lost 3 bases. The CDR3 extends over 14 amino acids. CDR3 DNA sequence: TGTGCCTGGAGTAAGGGACTAGCTACAGATACGCAGTATTTT. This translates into CAWSKGLATDTQYF. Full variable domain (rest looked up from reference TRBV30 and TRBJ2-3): SQTIHQWPATLVQPVGSPLSLECTVEGTSNPNLYWYRQAAGRGLQLLFYSVGIGQISSEVPQNLSASRPQDRQFILSSKKLLLSDSGFYLCAWSKGLATDTQYFGPGTRLTVL.

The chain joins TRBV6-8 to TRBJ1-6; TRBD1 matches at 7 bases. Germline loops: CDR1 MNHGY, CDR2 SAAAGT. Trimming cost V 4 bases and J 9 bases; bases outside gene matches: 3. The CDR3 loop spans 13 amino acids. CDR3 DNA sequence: TGTGCCAGCAGTTGGGGACAGAGTTCACCCCTCCACTTT. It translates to CASSWGQSSPLHF.

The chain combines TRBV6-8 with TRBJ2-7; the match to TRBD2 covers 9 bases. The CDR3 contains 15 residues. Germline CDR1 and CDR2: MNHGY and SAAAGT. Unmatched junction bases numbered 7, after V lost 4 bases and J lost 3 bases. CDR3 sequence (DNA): TGTGCCAGCAGTTCTAGCGGGACGGCAAGCTACGAGCAGTACTTC. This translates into CASSSSGTASYEQYF.

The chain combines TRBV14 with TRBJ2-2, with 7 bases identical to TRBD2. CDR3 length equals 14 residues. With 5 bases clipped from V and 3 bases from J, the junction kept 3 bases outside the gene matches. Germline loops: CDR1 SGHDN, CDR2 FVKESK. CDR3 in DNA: TGTGCCAGCAGCTGGGGAGGGTACACCGGGGAGCTGTTTTTT. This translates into CASSWGGYTGELFF.

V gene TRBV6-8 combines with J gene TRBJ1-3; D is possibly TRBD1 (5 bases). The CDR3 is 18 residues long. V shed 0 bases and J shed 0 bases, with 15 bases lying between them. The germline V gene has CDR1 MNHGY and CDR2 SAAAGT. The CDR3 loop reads CASSYSRTSQGSGNTIYF. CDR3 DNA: TGTGCCAGCAGTTACTCCAGGACATCCCAAGGCTCTGGAAACACCATATATTTT.

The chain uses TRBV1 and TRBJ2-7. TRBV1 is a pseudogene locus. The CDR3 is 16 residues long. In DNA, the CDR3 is TGCGCCAGCAGCCCGGACGAGGTACGGACCATCTACGAGCAGTACTTC. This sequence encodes CASSPDEVRTIYEQYF.

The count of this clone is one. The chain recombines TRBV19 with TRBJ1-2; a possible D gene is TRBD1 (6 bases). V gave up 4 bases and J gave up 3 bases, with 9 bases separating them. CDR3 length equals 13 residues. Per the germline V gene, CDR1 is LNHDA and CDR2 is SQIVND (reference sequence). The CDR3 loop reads CASSTRTDYGYTF. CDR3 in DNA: TGTGCCAGTAGTACCCGGACAGACTATGGCTACACCTTC.

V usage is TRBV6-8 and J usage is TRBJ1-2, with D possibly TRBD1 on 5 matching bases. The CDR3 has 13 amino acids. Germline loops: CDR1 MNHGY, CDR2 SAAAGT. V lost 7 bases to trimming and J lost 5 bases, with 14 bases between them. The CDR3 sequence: CASKEGRWYGYTF. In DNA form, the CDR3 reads TGTGCCAGCAAGGAGGGGCGGTGGTATGGCTACACCTTC.

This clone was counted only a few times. Written as DNA, the CDR3 is TGTGCCAGCAGCTTAGTGGGGAAGGGATCACCCCTCCACTTT. It is translated as CASSLVGKGSPLHF. This chain uses TRBV11-3 with TRBJ1-6; D not certain. Trimming shortened V by 1 base and J by 10 bases, and 11 bases separated the two germline ends. The CDR3 loop spans 14 amino acids. Germline CDR1 is SGHNT and CDR2 is YENEEA.

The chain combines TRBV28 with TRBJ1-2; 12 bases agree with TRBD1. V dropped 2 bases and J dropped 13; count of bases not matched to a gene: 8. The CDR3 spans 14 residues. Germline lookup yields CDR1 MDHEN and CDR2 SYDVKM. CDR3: CASSLGPGQGAVTF. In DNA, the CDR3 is TGTGCCAGCAGTTTAGGTCCGGGACAGGGGGCTGTCACCTTC.

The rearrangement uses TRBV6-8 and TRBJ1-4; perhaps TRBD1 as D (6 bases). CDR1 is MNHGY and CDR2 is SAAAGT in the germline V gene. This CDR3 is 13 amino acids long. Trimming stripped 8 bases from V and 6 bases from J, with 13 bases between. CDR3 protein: CASSQGRDEKLFF. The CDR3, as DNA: TGTGCCAGCTCCCAGGGGCGAGATGAAAAACTGTTTTTT.

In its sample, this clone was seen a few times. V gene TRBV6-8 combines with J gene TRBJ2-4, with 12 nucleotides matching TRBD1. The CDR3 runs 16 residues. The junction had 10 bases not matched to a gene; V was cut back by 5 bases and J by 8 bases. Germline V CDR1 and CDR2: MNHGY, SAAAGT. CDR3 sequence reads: CASSVNPGQGADIQYF. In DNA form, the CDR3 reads TGTGCCAGCAGTGTGAACCCGGGACAGGGGGCAGACATTCAGTACTTC.

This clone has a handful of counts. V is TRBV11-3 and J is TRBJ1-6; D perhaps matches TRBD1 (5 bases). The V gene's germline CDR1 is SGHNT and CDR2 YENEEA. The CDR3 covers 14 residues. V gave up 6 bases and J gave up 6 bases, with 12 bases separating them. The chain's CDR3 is CASRWDGSNSPLHF. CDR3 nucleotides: TGTGCCAGCAGGTGGGACGGGAGTAATTCACCCCTCCACTTT.

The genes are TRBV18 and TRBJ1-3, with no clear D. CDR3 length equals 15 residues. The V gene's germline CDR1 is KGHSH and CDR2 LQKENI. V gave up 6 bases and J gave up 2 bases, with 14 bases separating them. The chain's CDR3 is CASSPAGYAGNTIYF. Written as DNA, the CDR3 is TGTGCCAGCTCTCCCGCGGGGTATGCTGGAAACACCATATATTTT. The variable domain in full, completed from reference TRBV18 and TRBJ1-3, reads NAGVMQNPRHLVRRRGQEARLRCSPMKGHSHVYWYRQLPEEGLKFMVYLQKENIIDESGMPKERFSAEFPKEGPSILRIQQVVRGDSAAYFCASSPAGYAGNTIYFGEGSWLTVV.

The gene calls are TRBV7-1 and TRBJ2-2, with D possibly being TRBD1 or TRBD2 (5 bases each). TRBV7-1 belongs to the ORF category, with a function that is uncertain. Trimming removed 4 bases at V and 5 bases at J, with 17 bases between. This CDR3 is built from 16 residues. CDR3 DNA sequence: TGTGCCAGCAGCTTTATCAATTGGGGCGGGACCGGGGAGCTGTTTTTT. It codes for CASSFINWGGTGELFF.

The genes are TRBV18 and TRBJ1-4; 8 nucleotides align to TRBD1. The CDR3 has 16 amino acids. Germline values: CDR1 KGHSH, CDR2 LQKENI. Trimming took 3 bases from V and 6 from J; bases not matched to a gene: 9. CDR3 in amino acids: CASSPAGGAEYEKLFF. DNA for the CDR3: TGTGCCAGCTCACCCGCAGGGGGCGCAGAGTATGAAAAACTGTTTTTT. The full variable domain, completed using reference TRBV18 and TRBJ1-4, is NAGVMQNPRHLVRRRGQEARLRCSPMKGHSHVYWYRQLPEEGLKFMVYLQKENIIDESGMPKERFSAEFPKEGPSILRIQQVVRGDSAAYFCASSPAGGAEYEKLFFGSGTQLSVL.

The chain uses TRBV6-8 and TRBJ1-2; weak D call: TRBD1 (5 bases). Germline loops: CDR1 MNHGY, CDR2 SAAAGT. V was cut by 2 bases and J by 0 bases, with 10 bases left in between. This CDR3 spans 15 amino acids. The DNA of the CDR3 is TGTGCCAGCAGTTACGGGACGGGAGCTAACTATGGCTACACCTTC. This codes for CASSYGTGANYGYTF.

CDR3 sequence (DNA): TGTGCCAGCAGCCAACTCGGACTAGCGGGAGGGTCTTCCGAGACCCAGTACTTC. Translating it yields CASSQLGLAGGSSETQYF. The V call is TRBV14, the J call TRBJ2-5; 15 bases agree with TRBD2. Germline values: CDR1 SGHDN, CDR2 FVKESK. J was trimmed by 5 bases and V by 2 bases; bases with no gene match: 9. This CDR3 is built from 18 residues.

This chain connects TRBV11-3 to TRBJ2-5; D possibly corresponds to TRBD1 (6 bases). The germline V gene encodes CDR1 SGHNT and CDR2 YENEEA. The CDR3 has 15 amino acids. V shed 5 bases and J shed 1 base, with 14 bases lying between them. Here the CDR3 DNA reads TGTGCCAGCAGCCAGAGGAAACAGGGCCAAGAGACCCAGTACTTC. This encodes CASSQRKQGQETQYF.

This CDR3 reads CASSPLAGENYGYTF. CDR3 sequence (DNA): TGTGCCAGCTCACCACTAGCAGGTGAAAACTATGGCTACACCTTC. The V and J genes are TRBV18 and TRBJ1-2; D remains unclear. The ends were cut back, 1 base at V and 2 bases at J, with 11 bases in the middle. There are 15 residues in the CDR3. The germline V gene encodes CDR1 KGHSH and CDR2 LQKENI.